Below, one T cell receptor beta chain is given with its context. The data originate from a study of cytomegalovirus exposure and HLA in healthy donors. The CDR3 totals 19 residues. Germline assignment: CDR1 WNHNN and CDR2 SYGVQD (reference sequence). The ends lost 0 bases at V and 1 base at J; junction bases unmatched: 6. This table comes from immunoSEQ multiplex PCR, and its TCRdb copy is limited to in-frame clones, with some not included. The sample carries approximately 120,000 clones, approximately 90% recorded once. The sequenced sample was PBMCs. The TCR sequence derives from a woman aged 18-29 years in good health and CMV-seronegative. The chain combines TRBV10-1 with TRBJ2-1; TRBD2 aligns across 13 bases. Here the CDR3 DNA reads TGCGCCAGCAGTGAGTCGAGGACTAGCGGGGGCCGATCCTACAATGAGCAGTTCTTC. Amino acids: CASSESRTSGGRSYNEQFF.